These 25 T cell receptor beta chains were sequenced from one sample in a study of T cell repertoires and HLA-DP antigens. Method: immunoSEQ multiplex PCR; TCRdb's copy keeps in-frame clones and lacks some. Of roughly 73,000 clones listed, around 77% are singletons. No antigen has been assigned to these receptors. The material sequenced was CD4+ T cells from PBMCs. The source of these receptors is a man aged 55 to 70 in good health and CMV-seronegative.

The chain is built from TRBV25-1 and TRBJ1-5, with D uncertain. This CDR3 comprises 12 residues. The V end was cut by 3 bases, the J end by 12 bases, with 12 bases between. The V gene's germline CDR1 is MGHDK and CDR2 SYGVNS. The CDR3 nucleotides read TGTGCCAGCAGTGACGCCCAGTTTGTCCAGCATTTT. It codes for CASSDAQFVQHF.

The chain employs TRBV7-2 and TRBJ2-1; 8 positions agree with TRBD2. CDR1 SGHTA and CDR2 FQGNSA come from the germline V gene. After removal of 7 bases from V and 0 bases from J, the junction contained 5 bases not matched to a gene. The CDR3 extends over 15 amino acids. The CDR3 is CASTLRGGSYNEQFF. CDR3 DNA: TGTGCCAGCACCCTACGGGGGGGCTCCTACAATGAGCAGTTCTTC. Filled out from reference TRBV7-2 and TRBJ2-1, the complete variable domain reads GAGVSQSPSNKVTEKGKDVELRCDPISGHTALYWYRQSLGQGLEFLIYFQGNSAPDKSGLPSDRFSAERTGGSVSTLTIQRTQQEDSAVYLCASTLRGGSYNEQFFGPGTRLTVL.

The chain uses TRBV5-1 and TRBJ2-6, with D possibly called TRBD1 or TRBD2 (6 bases each). Trimming stripped 0 bases from V and 0 bases from J, with 13 bases between. CDR3 length equals 18 residues. Germline V gene sequence: CDR1 SGHRS, CDR2 YFSETQ. The CDR3 nucleotides are TGCGCCAGCAGCTTGGTGCCCGGGGGCGGCTCTGGGGCCAACGTCCTGACTTTC. It yields the protein CASSLVPGGGSGANVLTF.

Only a few counts were recorded for this clone. The J gene is TRBJ2-2, the V gene TRBV5-4; TRBD1 agrees at 7 bases. V was pared by 4 bases and J by 0 bases, with 6 bases of the junction left unmatched. Germline values: CDR1 SGHNT, CDR2 YYREEE (reference sequence). The CDR3 is made up of 16 amino acids. CDR3 region: CASSVYRGANTGELFF. The CDR3 DNA sequence: TGTGCCAGCAGCGTTTACAGGGGAGCGAACACCGGGGAGCTGTTTTTT.

This clone was seen more than once but under ten times. J is TRBJ1-2 and V is TRBV29-1, with TRBD1 matching 9 bases. The CDR3 length is 15 residues. J gave up 0 bases and V 7 bases, and 9 bases lay outside the gene matches. CDR1 is SQVTM, CDR2 ANQGSEA, per germline. The CDR3: CSAPDRGGTNYGYTF. For the CDR3, the DNA is TGCAGCGCCCCGGACAGGGGCGGAACTAACTATGGCTACACCTTC.

As DNA, the CDR3 is TGTGCCAGCAGCGTAGGTACCGCAGGGGGAAACATTCAGTACTTC. Protein: CASSVGTAGGNIQYF. This sequence joins TRBV9 and TRBJ2-4, with 7 bases lining up with TRBD1. Germline V CDR1 and CDR2: SGDLS, YYNGEE. The CDR3 has 15 residues. V shed 0 bases and J 6 bases; nucleotides not matched to a gene: 6.

V is TRBV29-1 and J is TRBJ2-1, with 9 bases aligning to TRBD2. This CDR3 spans 23 amino acids. V gave up 1 base and J gave up 6 bases; unmatched junction bases: 31. In germline, CDR1 is SQVTM, CDR2 ANQGSEA. The CDR3 loop is CSVEGAASGDPWGPSTPRNEQFF. DNA for the CDR3: TGCAGCGTTGAAGGGGCGGCTAGCGGGGACCCTTGGGGCCCTTCCACCCCTCGCAATGAGCAGTTCTTC.

The J gene is TRBJ1-2, the V gene TRBV5-1; 9 nucleotides match TRBD1. CDR1 SGHRS and CDR2 YFSETQ come from the germline V gene. The CDR3 has 15 residues. The junction had 10 bases not matched to a gene; V was cut back by 4 bases and J by 6 bases. Here the CDR3 reads CASSVQGAHGDGYTF. CDR3 coding DNA: TGCGCCAGCAGCGTACAGGGGGCGCATGGGGATGGCTACACCTTC. Full variable domain (missing parts from reference TRBV5-1 and TRBJ1-2): KAGVTQTPRYLIKTRGQQVTLSCSPISGHRSVSWYQQTPGQGLQFLFEYFSETQRNKGNFPGRFSGRQFSNSRSEMNVSTLELGDSALYLCASSVQGAHGDGYTFGSGTRLTVV.

This sequence joins TRBV5-8 and TRBJ2-5, with 9 bases matching TRBD2. This CDR3 is built from 14 residues. The V gene's germline CDR1 is SGHTS and CDR2 YDEGEE. Trimming removed 8 bases from V and 0 bases from J; junction bases left unmatched: 5. The CDR3 coding sequence is TGTGCCAGTGGAGCGGGGGGCAACCAAGAGACCCAGTACTTC. Its translation: CASGAGGNQETQYF.

The chain links TRBV30 to TRBJ1-3; weak D call: TRBD1 (5 bases). CDR1 is GTSNPN, CDR2 SVGIG, per germline (reference sequence). Trimming took off 0 bases at V and 3 bases at J, with 15 bases between the two ends. This CDR3 contains 16 residues. The CDR3 DNA follows: TGTGCCTGGAGTGTACGGGCAGGGTCGATTGGAAACACCATATATTTT. It translates to CAWSVRAGSIGNTIYF.

The chain combines TRBV18 with TRBJ2-5; the match to TRBD2 covers 12 bases. CDR3 length equals 15 residues. CDR1 is KGHSH, CDR2 LQKENI, per germline. The V gene end was trimmed by 6 bases and the J gene end by 0 bases; junction bases not matched to a gene: 2. The CDR3 spells CASSRLAGDQETQYF. In nucleotides, the CDR3 is TGTGCCAGCTCCCGACTAGCGGGGGACCAAGAGACCCAGTACTTC.

The chain joins TRBV5-1 to TRBJ2-1, with D maybe TRBD2 (6 bases). The germline V gene encodes CDR1 SGHRS and CDR2 YFSETQ. Trimming took off 2 bases at V and 4 bases at J, with 13 bases between the two ends. This CDR3 contains 15 residues. CDR3 residues: CASSLGAGSYNEQFF. CDR3 in DNA: TGCGCCAGCAGCTTAGGGGCGGGATCTTACAATGAGCAGTTCTTC. Drawing the rest from reference TRBV5-1 and TRBJ2-1, the complete variable domain is KAGVTQTPRYLIKTRGQQVTLSCSPISGHRSVSWYQQTPGQGLQFLFEYFSETQRNKGNFPGRFSGRQFSNSRSEMNVSTLELGDSALYLCASSLGAGSYNEQFFGPGTRLTVL.

The genes are TRBV28 and TRBJ1-5; D unresolved. The germline V gene encodes CDR1 MDHEN and CDR2 SYDVKM. The ends were cut back, 3 bases at V and 5 bases at J, with 8 bases in the middle. The CDR3 is 13 residues long. The CDR3 spells CASSFRPYQPQHF. CDR3 bases: TGTGCCAGCAGTTTCCGCCCCTATCAGCCCCAGCATTTT.

The rearrangement joins TRBV5-1 to TRBJ2-1, with 8 bases aligning to TRBD1. Germline V gene lookup returns CDR1 SGHRS and CDR2 YFSETQ. Trimming took 4 bases from V and 9 from J; bases not matched to a gene: 12. CDR3 length: 15 residues. The CDR3: CASSRLTGVGGEQFF. Here the CDR3 DNA reads TGCGCCAGCAGCCGACTGACAGGGGTCGGCGGTGAGCAGTTCTTC.

This chain links TRBV4-2 with TRBJ2-2, with D perhaps TRBD2 (6 bases). V was cut by 1 base and J by 3 bases, with 9 bases left in between. The CDR3 sequence is 15 residues long. Germline loops: CDR1 LGHNA, CDR2 YNFKEQ. The CDR3 protein is CASSQALAYTGELFF. Here the CDR3 DNA reads TGTGCCAGCAGCCAAGCTCTAGCGTACACCGGGGAGCTGTTTTTT.

This clone was observed a handful of times. This chain uses TRBV6-1 with TRBJ2-5; D is perhaps TRBD2 (6 bases). Per the germline V gene, CDR1 is MNHNS and CDR2 is SASEGT. Trimming took off 6 bases at V and 5 bases at J, with 13 bases between the two ends. The CDR3 is 13 residues long. The CDR3 sequence is CASSAAGWETQYF. The CDR3, as DNA: TGTGCCAGCAGCGCCGCGGGATGGGAGACCCAGTACTTC.

The chain employs TRBV4-1 and TRBJ1-5; D is undetermined. This CDR3 has 14 amino acids. CDR1 and CDR2 from the germline V gene are MGHRA and YSYEKL. Trimming shortened V by 1 base and J by 4 bases, and 8 bases separated the two germline ends. The CDR3 nucleotides read TGCGCCAGCAGCCAAGGGTGGGGTAATCAGCCCCAGCATTTT. This encodes CASSQGWGNQPQHF.

The V gene is TRBV4-3, the J gene TRBJ2-1; 13 nucleotides match TRBD2. V lost 4 bases, J lost 0 bases, and 6 bases stayed unmatched. Germline V gene data show CDR1 as LGHNA and CDR2 as YSLEER. The CDR3 sequence is 18 residues long. The CDR3 sequence: CASSLRTSGSFSYNEQFF. In nucleotides, the CDR3 is TGCGCCAGCAGCCTCCGGACTAGCGGGAGCTTCTCCTACAATGAGCAGTTCTTC.

The genes are TRBV9 and TRBJ1-2, with D perhaps TRBD1 (5 bases). In germline, CDR1 is SGDLS, CDR2 YYNGEE. The CDR3 sequence is 12 residues long. Trimming removed 1 base from V and 8 bases from J, with 9 bases in between. CDR3 sequence reads: CASSVQGTGYTF. CDR3 nucleotide sequence: TGTGCCAGCAGCGTACAGGGTACGGGCTACACCTTC.

This clone was counted between two and nine times. V and J are TRBV30 and TRBJ1-2; a possible D gene is TRBD1 (5 bases). The V end was cut by 6 bases, the J end by 4 bases, with 12 bases between. This CDR3 has 12 residues. Germline-derived CDR1 and CDR2 are GTSNPN and SVGIG (reference sequence). CDR3 loop: CACLTRAYGYTF. As DNA, the CDR3 is TGTGCCTGCCTAACCAGGGCCTATGGCTACACCTTC.

The V and J genes are TRBV7-2 and TRBJ2-4; no definite D call. The CDR3 contains 14 residues. Trimming removed 4 bases from V and 7 bases from J, with 14 bases in between. Germline-derived CDR1 and CDR2 are SGHTA and FQGNSA. The DNA of the CDR3 is TGTGCCAGCAGCTCCACTGGCTATAATAACATTCAGTACTTC. Its translation is CASSSTGYNNIQYF.

This clone was counted only a few times. The chain carries TRBV7-2 and TRBJ1-6; D is perhaps TRBD1 (6 bases). Trimming stripped 3 bases from V and 7 bases from J, with 13 bases between. This CDR3 contains 15 residues. Germline V gene lookup returns CDR1 SGHTA and CDR2 FQGNSA. CDR3 in amino acids: CASSFSAQGNSPLHF. In DNA form, the CDR3 reads TGTGCCAGCAGCTTCTCAGCACAGGGCAATTCACCCCTCCACTTT.

This clone occurred once. The chain joins TRBV10-2 to TRBJ2-1; tentative D call: TRBD1 (6 bases). The V gene lost 7 bases and the J gene lost 0 bases, with 7 bases spanning the gap. This CDR3 spans 13 amino acids. Germline values: CDR1 WSHSY, CDR2 SAAADI. The CDR3 protein is CASTGVSYNEQFF. The CDR3 coding sequence is TGCGCCAGCACAGGGGTCTCCTACAATGAGCAGTTCTTC.

The chain joins TRBV18 to TRBJ2-1, with 9 bases aligning to TRBD2. The junction had 7 bases not matched to a gene; V was cut back by 3 bases and J by 7 bases. In germline, CDR1 is KGHSH, CDR2 LQKENI. The CDR3 is 15 amino acids. The CDR3 sequence: CASSPLREGKNEQFF. CDR3 DNA: TGTGCCAGCTCACCGTTGCGGGAGGGCAAAAATGAGCAGTTCTTC.

The genes are TRBV19 and TRBJ2-2, with D unresolved. The CDR3 is 16 residues long. Per the germline V gene, CDR1 is LNHDA and CDR2 is SQIVND (reference sequence). V was trimmed by 3 bases and J by 1 base, leaving 12 bases between them. The CDR3 sequence: CASSMDLSWNTGELFF. CDR3 nucleotide sequence: TGTGCCAGTAGTATGGACCTCTCTTGGAACACCGGGGAGCTGTTTTTT.